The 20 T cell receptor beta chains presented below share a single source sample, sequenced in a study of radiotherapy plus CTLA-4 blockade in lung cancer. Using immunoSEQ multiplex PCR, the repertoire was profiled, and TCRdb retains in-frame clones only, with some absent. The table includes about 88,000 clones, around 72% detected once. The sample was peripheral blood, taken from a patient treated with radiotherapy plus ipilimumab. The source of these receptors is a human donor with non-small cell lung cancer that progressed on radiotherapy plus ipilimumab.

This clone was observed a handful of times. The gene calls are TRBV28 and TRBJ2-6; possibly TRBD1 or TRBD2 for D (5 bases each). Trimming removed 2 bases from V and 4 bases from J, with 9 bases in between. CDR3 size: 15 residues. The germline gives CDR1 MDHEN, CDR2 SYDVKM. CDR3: CASSLAGDGANVLTF. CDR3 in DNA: TGTGCCAGCAGTTTAGCCGGGGACGGGGCCAACGTCCTGACTTTC.

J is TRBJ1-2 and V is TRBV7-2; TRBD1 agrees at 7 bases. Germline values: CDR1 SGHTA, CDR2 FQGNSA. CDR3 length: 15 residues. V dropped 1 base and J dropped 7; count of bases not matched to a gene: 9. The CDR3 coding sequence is TGTGCCAGCAGCTTAGGTTCTAGACAGGGTGGTGGCTACACCTTC. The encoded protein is CASSLGSRQGGGYTF.

The CDR3 DNA reads as TGTGCCAGCAGCCTTCAGATGAACACTGAAGCTTTCTTT. Protein sequence: CASSLQMNTEAFF. The chain recombines TRBV5-8 with TRBJ1-1; D not resolved. The CDR3 loop spans 13 amino acids. Per the germline V gene, CDR1 is SGHTS and CDR2 is YDEGEE. Trimming stripped 4 bases from V and 0 bases from J, with 7 bases between.

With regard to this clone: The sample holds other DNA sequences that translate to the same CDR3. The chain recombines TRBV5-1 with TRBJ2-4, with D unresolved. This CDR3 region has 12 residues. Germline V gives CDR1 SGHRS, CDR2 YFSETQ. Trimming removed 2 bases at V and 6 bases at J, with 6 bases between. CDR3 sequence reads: CASSLEGNIQYF. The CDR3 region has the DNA TGCGCCAGCAGCTTAGAAGGAAACATTCAGTACTTC.

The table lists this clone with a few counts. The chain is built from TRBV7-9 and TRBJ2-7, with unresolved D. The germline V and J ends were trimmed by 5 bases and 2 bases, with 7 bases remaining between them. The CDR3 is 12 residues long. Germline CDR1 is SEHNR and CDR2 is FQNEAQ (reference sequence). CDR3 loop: CASSPVPYEQYF. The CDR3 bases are TGTGCCAGCAGCCCCGTCCCCTACGAGCAGTACTTC.

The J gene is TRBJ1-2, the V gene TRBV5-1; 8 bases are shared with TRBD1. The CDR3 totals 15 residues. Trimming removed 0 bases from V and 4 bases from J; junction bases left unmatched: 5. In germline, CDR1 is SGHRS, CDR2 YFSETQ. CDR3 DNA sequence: TGCGCCAGCAGCTTGGAGGCAGGGGGCGCCTATGGCTACACCTTC. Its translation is CASSLEAGGAYGYTF.

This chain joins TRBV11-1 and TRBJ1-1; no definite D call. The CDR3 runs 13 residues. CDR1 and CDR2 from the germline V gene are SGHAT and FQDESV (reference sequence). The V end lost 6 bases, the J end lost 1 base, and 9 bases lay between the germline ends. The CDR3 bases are TGTGCCAGCAGTAACGCCCCGAACACTGAAGCTTTCTTT. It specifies CASSNAPNTEAFF.

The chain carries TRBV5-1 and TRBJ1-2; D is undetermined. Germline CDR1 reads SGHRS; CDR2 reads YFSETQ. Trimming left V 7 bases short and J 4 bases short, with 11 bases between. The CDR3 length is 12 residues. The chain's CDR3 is CASAEGSYGYTF. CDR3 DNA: TGCGCCAGCGCCGAGGGCAGCTATGGCTACACCTTC.

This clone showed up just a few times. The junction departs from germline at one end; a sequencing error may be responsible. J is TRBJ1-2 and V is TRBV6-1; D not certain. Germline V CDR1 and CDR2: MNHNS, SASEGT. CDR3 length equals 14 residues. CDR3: CASSPLALNYGYTF. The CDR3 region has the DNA TGTGCCAGCAGTCCCCTGGCCCTTAACTATGGTTACACCTTC.

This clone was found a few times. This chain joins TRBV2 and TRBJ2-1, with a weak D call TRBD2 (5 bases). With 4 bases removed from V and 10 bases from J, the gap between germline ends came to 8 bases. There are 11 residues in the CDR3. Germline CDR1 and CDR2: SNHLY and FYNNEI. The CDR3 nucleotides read TGTGCCAGCAGTGTAGCGCGCGAGCAGTTCTTC. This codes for CASSVAREQFF.

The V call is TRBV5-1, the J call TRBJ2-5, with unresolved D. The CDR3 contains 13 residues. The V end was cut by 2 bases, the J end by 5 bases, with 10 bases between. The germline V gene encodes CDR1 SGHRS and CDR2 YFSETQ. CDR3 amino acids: CASSLFHSETQYF. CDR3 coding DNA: TGCGCCAGCAGCTTATTCCATAGCGAGACCCAGTACTTC.

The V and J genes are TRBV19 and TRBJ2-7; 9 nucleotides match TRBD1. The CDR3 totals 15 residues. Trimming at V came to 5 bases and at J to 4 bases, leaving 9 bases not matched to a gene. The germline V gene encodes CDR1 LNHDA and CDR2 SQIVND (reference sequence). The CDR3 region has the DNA TGTGCCAGTAGTCCCGGGACAGGGATATTTTACGAGCAGTACTTC. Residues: CASSPGTGIFYEQYF.

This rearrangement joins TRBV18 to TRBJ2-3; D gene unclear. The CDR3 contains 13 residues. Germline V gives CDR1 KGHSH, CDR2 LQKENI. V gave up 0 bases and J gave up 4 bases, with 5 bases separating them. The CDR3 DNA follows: TGTGCCAGCTCACCACCGGGTTCAGATACGCAGTATTTT. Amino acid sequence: CASSPPGSDTQYF.

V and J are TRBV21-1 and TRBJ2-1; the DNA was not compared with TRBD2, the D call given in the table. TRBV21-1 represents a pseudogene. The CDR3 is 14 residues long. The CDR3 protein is CASSETSGCNEQFF. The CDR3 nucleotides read TGTGCCAGCAGCGAAACCAGCGGCTGCAATGAGCAGTTCTTC.

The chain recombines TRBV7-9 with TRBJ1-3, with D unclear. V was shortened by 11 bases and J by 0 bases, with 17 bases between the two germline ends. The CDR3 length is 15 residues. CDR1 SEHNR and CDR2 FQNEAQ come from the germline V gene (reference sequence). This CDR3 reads CALPHGRSSGNTIYF. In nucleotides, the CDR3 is TGTGCCTTACCCCACGGCAGGAGCTCTGGAAACACCATATATTTT.

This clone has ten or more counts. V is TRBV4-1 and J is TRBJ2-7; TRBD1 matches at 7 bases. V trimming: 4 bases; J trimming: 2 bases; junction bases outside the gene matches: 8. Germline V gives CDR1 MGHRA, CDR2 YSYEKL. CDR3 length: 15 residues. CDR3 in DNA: TGCGCCAGCAGCCGCGGACAGGACGGGGCCTACGAGCAGTACTTC. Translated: CASSRGQDGAYEQYF.

CDR3: CASRGTGGPEETQYF. Written as DNA, the CDR3 is TGTGCCAGCAGAGGGACAGGGGGCCCCGAAGAGACCCAGTACTTC. V usage is TRBV2 and J usage is TRBJ2-5; 12 bases fit TRBD1. The CDR3 runs 15 residues. V lost 6 bases, J lost 3 bases, and 5 bases stayed unmatched. CDR1 and CDR2 from the germline V gene are SNHLY and FYNNEI.

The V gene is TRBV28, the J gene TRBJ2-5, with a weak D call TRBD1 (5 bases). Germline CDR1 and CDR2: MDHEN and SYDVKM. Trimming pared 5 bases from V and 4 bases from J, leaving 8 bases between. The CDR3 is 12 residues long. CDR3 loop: CASSGQGETQYF. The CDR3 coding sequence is TGTGCCAGCAGTGGCCAGGGAGAGACCCAGTACTTC.

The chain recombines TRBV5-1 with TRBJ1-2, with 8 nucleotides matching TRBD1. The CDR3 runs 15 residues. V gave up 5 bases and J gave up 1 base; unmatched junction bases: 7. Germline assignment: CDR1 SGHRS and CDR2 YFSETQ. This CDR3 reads CASRVGTGDNYGYTF. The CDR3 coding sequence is TGCGCCAGCAGGGTGGGGACAGGTGATAACTATGGCTACACCTTC.

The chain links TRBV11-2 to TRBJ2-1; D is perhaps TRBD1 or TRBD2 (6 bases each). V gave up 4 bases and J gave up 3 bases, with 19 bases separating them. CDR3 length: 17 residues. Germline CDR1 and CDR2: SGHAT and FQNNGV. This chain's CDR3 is CASSSIGHGGLYNEQFF. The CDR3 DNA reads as TGTGCCAGCAGCTCCATTGGACACGGGGGCCTCTACAATGAGCAGTTCTTC.